This TCR beta chain was identified in a study of a mutant IDH1 vaccine in newly diagnosed glioma. Study background: Sex distribution of treated patients was approximately 60% male and roughly 40% female; mean age was about 40 years.

Documented time point: baseline, week 1 (first vaccination visit). As to treatment: pre-vaccination baseline after standard-of-care therapy. Profiling relied on immunoSEQ multiplex PCR, and the TCRdb table lists in-frame clones only, not all of them. The table records 30,000 to 40,000 clones, about 80% of them present only once. The sequence derives from a middle-aged man with glioma. Some clones in this sample may be carry-over from other donors' samples. The sequences come from peripheral blood mononuclear cells (PBMCs), collected from a glioma patient treated with radiotherapy, temozolomide or both.

Here the CDR3 DNA reads TGCGCCAGCAGCCAATCCTCGGCTGGGGCCAACGTCCTGACTTTC. As protein: CASSQSSAGANVLTF. The rearrangement joins TRBV4-1 to TRBJ2-6; D unresolved. The CDR3 loop spans 15 amino acids. The germline V gene encodes CDR1 MGHRA and CDR2 YSYEKL. Deletions cut 2 bases from V and 2 bases from J, with 7 bases between.